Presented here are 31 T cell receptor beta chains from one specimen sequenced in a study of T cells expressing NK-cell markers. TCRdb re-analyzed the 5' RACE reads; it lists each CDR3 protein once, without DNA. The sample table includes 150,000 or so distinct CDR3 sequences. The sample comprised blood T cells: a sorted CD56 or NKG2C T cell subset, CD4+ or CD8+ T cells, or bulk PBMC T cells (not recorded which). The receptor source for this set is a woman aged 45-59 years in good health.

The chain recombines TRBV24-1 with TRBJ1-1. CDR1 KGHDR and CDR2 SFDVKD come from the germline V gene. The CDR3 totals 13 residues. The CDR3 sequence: CATSDREGTEAFF.

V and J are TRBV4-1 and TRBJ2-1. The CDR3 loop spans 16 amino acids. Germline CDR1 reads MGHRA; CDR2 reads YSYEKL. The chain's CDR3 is CASSQDFRGYYNEQFF.

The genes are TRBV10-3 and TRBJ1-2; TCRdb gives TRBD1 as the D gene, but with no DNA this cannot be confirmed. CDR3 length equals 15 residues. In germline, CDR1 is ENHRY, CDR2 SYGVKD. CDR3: CAISGVGQRPYGYTF.

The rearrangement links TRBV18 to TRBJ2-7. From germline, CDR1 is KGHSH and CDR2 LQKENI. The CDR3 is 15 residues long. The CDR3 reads CASSPKTQGLYEQYF. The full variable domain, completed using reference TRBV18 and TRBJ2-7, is NAGVMQNPRHLVRRRGQEARLRCSPMKGHSHVYWYRQLPEEGLKFMVYLQKENIIDESGMPKERFSAEFPKEGPSILRIQQVVRGDSAAYFCASSPKTQGLYEQYFGPGTRLTVT.

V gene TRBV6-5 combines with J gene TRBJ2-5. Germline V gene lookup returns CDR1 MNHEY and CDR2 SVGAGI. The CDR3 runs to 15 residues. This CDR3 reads CASSINDGSQETQYF.

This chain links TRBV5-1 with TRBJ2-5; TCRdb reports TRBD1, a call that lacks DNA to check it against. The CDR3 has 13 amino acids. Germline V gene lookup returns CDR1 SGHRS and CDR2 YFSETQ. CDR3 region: CASSLGGAETQYF. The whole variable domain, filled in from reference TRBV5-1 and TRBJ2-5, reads KAGVTQTPRYLIKTRGQQVTLSCSPISGHRSVSWYQQTPGQGLQFLFEYFSETQRNKGNFPGRFSGRQFSNSRSEMNVSTLELGDSALYLCASSLGGAETQYFGPGTRLLVL.

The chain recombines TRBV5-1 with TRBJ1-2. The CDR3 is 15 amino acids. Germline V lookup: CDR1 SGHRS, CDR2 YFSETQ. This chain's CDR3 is CASSLPTPANYGYTF.

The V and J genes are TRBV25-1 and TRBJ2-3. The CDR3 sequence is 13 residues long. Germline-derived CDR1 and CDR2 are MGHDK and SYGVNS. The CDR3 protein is CASSELDVDTQYF.

CDR3 in amino acids: CASSSHPSDLAYEQYF. The gene calls are TRBV7-8 and TRBJ2-7; checking the TCRdb D call of TRBD2 is not possible without DNA. This CDR3 is 16 amino acids long. Germline-derived CDR1 and CDR2 are SGHVS and FQNEAQ.

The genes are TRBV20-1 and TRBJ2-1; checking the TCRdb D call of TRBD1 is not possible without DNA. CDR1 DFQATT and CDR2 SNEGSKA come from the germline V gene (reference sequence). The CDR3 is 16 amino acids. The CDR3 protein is CSARDKTRGSGYEQFF.

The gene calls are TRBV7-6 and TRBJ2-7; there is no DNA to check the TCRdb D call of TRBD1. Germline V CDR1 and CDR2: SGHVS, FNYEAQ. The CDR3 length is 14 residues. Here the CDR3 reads CASSLPGQTYEQYF.

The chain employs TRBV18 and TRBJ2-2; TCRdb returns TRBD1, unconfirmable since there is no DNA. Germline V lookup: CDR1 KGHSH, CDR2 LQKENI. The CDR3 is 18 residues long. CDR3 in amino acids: CASSAGRDRRPNTGELFF.

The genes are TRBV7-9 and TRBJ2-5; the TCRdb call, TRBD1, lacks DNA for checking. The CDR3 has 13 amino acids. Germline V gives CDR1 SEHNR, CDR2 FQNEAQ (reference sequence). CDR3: CASSSVSGETQYF.

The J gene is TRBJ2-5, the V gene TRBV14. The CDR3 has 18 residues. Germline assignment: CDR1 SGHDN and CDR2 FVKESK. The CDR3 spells CASSHYATEMPFQETQYF.

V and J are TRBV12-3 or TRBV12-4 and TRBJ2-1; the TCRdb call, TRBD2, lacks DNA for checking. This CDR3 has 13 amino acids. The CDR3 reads CASSFVGRNEQFF.

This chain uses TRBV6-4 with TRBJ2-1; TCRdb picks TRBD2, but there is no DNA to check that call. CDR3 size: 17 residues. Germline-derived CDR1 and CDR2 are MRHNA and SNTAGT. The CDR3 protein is CASSPRGLAGGMDEQFF.

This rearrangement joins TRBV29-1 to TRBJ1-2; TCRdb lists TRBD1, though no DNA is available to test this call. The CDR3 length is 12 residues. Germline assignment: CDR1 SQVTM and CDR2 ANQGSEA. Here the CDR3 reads CSVERGIYGYTF. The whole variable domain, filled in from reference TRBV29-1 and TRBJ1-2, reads SAVISQKPSRDICQRGTSLTIQCQVDSQVTMMFWYRQQPGQSLTLIATANQGSEATYESGFVIDKFPISRPNLTFSTLTVSNMSPEDSSIYLCSVERGIYGYTFGSGTRLTVV.

The chain's CDR3 is CASSQAPGSRETQYF. This chain uses TRBV4-1 with TRBJ2-5; checking the TCRdb D call of TRBD1 is not possible without DNA. The CDR3 length is 15 residues. Germline CDR1 reads MGHRA; CDR2 reads YSYEKL.

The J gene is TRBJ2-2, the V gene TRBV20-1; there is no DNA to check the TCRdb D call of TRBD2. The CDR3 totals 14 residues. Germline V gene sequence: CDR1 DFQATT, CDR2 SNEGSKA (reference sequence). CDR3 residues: CSAWIAGAPGELFF.

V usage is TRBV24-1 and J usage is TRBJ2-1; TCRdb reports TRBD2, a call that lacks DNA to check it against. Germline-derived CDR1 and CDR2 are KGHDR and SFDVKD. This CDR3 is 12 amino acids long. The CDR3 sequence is CATSDFPPGQFF.

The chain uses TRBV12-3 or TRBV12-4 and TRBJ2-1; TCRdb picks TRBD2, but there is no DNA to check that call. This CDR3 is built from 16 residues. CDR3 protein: CASSYLEREVYNEQFF.

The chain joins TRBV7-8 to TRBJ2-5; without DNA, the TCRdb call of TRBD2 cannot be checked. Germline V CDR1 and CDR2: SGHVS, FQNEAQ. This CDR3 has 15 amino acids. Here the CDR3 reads CATLKGRLAQETQYF. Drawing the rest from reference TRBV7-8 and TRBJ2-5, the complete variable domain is GAGVSQSPRYKVAKRGQDVALRCDPISGHVSLFWYQQALGQGPEFLTYFQNEAQLDKSGLPSDRFFAERPEGSVSTLKIQRTQQEDSAVYLCATLKGRLAQETQYFGPGTRLLVL.

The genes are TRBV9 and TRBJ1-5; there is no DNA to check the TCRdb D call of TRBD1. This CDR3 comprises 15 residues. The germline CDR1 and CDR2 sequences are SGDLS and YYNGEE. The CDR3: CASSEGAGSNQPQHF.

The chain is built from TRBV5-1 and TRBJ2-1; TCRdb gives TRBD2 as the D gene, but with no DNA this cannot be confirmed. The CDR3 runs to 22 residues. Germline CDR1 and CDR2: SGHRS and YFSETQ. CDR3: CASSQSPEPGLAGGPRPNEQFF. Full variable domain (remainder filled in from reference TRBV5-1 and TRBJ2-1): KAGVTQTPRYLIKTRGQQVTLSCSPISGHRSVSWYQQTPGQGLQFLFEYFSETQRNKGNFPGRFSGRQFSNSRSEMNVSTLELGDSALYLCASSQSPEPGLAGGPRPNEQFFGPGTRLTVL.

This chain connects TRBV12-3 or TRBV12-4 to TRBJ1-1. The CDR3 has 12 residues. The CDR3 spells CASRGVRTGAFF.

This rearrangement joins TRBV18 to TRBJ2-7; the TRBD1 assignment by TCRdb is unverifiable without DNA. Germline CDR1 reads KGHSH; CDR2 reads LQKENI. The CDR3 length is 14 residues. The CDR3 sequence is CASSHRDRPYEQYF.

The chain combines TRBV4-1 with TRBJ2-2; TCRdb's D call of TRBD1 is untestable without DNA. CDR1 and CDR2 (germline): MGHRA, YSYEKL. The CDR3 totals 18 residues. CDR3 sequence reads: CASSQDKGTGTGVGELFF.

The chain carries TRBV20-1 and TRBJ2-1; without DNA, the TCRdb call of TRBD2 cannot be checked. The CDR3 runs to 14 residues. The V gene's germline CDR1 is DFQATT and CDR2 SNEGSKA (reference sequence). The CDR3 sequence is CSARDRARYNEQFF.

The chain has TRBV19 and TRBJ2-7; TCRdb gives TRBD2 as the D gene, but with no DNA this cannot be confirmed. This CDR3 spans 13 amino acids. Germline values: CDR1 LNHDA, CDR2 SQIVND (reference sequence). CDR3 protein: CVSSKREVNEQYF.

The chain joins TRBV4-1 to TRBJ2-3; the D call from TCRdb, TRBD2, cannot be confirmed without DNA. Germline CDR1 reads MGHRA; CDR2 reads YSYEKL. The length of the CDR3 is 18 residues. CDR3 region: CASSQWTTSGSNSDTQYF.

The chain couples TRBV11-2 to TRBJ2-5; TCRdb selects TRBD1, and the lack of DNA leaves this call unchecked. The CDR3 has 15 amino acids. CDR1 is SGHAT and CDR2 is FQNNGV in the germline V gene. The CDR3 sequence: CASSVGGGWGETQYF.